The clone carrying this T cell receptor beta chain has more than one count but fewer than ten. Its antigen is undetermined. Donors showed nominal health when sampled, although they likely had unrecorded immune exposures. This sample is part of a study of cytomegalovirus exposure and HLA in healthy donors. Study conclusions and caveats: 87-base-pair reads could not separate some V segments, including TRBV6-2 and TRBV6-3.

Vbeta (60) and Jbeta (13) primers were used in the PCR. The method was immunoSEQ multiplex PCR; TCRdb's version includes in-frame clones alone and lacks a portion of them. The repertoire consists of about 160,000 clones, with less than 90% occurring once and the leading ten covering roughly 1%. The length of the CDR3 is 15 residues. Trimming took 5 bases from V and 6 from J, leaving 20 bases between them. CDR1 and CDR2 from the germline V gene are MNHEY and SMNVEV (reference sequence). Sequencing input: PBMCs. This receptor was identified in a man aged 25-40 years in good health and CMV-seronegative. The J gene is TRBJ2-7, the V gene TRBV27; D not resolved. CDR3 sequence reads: CASSPRPLVAAEQYF. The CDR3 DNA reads TGTGCCAGCAGTCCCCGCCCCTTAGTAGCAGCCGAGCAGTACTTC.